The 22 T cell receptor beta chains listed next were all sequenced from one sample in a study of cytomegalovirus exposure and HLA in healthy donors. Assay: immunoSEQ multiplex PCR; the TCRdb copy retains only in-frame clones and omits some. The sample shows about 130,000 clones, approximately 92% of them seen only once. The material sequenced was PBMCs. The source of these receptors is a woman younger than 35 in good health and CMV-seronegative.

The rearrangement links TRBV2 to TRBJ2-7; 8 positions match TRBD2. Germline CDR1 SNHLY, CDR2 FYNNEI. There are 15 residues in the CDR3. With 4 bases clipped from V and 7 bases from J, the junction kept 12 bases outside the gene matches. In DNA form, the CDR3 reads TGTGCCAGCAGTGCAGGGCGGGGGGCCCTCTATGAGCAGTACTTC. Encoded protein: CASSAGRGALYEQYF.

The V gene is TRBV29-1, the J gene TRBJ2-2, with 9 bases identical to TRBD2. Germline lookup yields CDR1 SQVTM and CDR2 ANQGSEA. V dropped 6 bases and J dropped 0; count of bases not matched to a gene: 2. The CDR3 runs 14 residues. CDR3 sequence: CSVRGGTNTGELFF. The DNA of the CDR3 is TGCAGCGTGCGGGGGGGTACGAACACCGGGGAGCTGTTTTTT.

Written as DNA, the CDR3 is TGTGCCAGCAGCTTGGGCGGGGTGGGAGCTTTCTTT. It translates to CASSLGGVGAFF. The chain has TRBV5-6 and TRBJ1-1, with unresolved D. Germline V lookup: CDR1 SGHDT, CDR2 YYEEEE. V shed 0 bases and J shed 10 bases, with 10 bases lying between them. The CDR3 runs 12 residues.

The V call is TRBV19, the J call TRBJ1-1; 7 bases are shared with TRBD1. The J segment lost 5 bases and the V segment lost 8 bases, leaving 5 bases of the junction unmatched. The CDR3 length is 12 residues. Germline V gene lookup returns CDR1 LNHDA and CDR2 SQIVND (reference sequence). CDR3 bases: TGTGCCAGTTCCGCAGGGGGGACTGAAGCTTTCTTT. This sequence encodes CASSAGGTEAFF.

This chain connects TRBV18 to TRBJ2-7, with 8 positions matching TRBD2. The CDR3 has 15 residues. CDR1 and CDR2 from the germline V gene are KGHSH and LQKENI. Losses at the gene ends were 0 bases for V and 0 bases for J; bases not matched to a gene: 1. The CDR3 sequence is CASSPPSGGSYEQYF. CDR3 nucleotide sequence: TGTGCCAGCTCACCACCGAGCGGGGGCTCCTACGAGCAGTACTTC.

V gene TRBV5-4 combines with J gene TRBJ2-7; 10 nucleotides align to TRBD1. Germline CDR1 SGHNT, CDR2 YYREEE (reference sequence). CDR3 size: 14 residues. V lost 4 bases, J lost 4 bases, and 5 bases stayed unmatched. The CDR3 reads CASSTDRGRYEQYF. Written as DNA, the CDR3 is TGTGCCAGCAGCACAGACAGGGGGCGATACGAGCAGTACTTC.

This clone was seen once. The rearrangement links TRBV18 to TRBJ2-7; 9 nucleotides line up with TRBD1. The junction had 4 bases not matched to a gene; V was cut back by 2 bases and J by 5 bases. In germline, CDR1 is KGHSH, CDR2 LQKENI. CDR3 length equals 14 residues. CDR3 amino acids: CASSPDRGWDEQYF. The CDR3, as DNA: TGTGCCAGCTCACCAGACAGGGGGTGGGACGAGCAGTACTTC.

The chain employs TRBV18 and TRBJ2-3; 10 nucleotides line up with TRBD1. The CDR3 runs to 15 residues. The V gene end was trimmed by 5 bases and the J gene end by 2 bases; junction bases not matched to a gene: 4. CDR1 and CDR2 (germline): KGHSH, LQKENI. DNA of the CDR3: TGTGCCAGCTCAACGCGACAGGGGGCCACAGATACGCAGTATTTT. Protein sequence: CASSTRQGATDTQYF.

V usage is TRBV4-2 and J usage is TRBJ1-4, with D possibly being TRBD1 (6 bases). Germline lookup yields CDR1 LGHNA and CDR2 YNFKEQ. The CDR3 sequence is 15 residues long. V was trimmed by 4 bases and J by 10 bases, leaving 19 bases between them. The CDR3 region has the DNA TGTGCCAGCAGCCCGGGCCCTCAAGGGGGGGCAAAACTGTTTTTT. This codes for CASSPGPQGGAKLFF.

The chain uses TRBV18 and TRBJ2-7, with D tentatively TRBD1 (5 bases). Per germline, CDR1 KGHSH and CDR2 LQKENI. With 4 bases removed from V and 4 bases from J, the gap between germline ends came to 5 bases. The CDR3 loop spans 11 amino acids. The CDR3 DNA is TGTGCCAGCTCACAGGGGTACGAGCAGTACTTC. Amino acids: CASSQGYEQYF.

The J gene is TRBJ2-3, the V gene TRBV7-9; 12 positions agree with TRBD2. This CDR3 contains 19 residues. Trimming at V came to 6 bases and at J to 1 base, leaving 14 bases not matched to a gene. Germline V gene lookup returns CDR1 SEHNR and CDR2 FQNEAQ (reference sequence). As DNA, the CDR3 is TGTGCCAGCAGTCAAGGACGACTAGCGGGGGCGCGGGGCACAGATACGCAGTATTTT. It yields the protein CASSQGRLAGARGTDTQYF. The full variable domain, in which reference TRBV7-9 and TRBJ2-3 provide the parts outside the CDR3, is DTGVSQNPRHKITKRGQNVTFRCDPISEHNRLYWYRQTLGQGPEFLTYFQNEAQLEKSRLLSDRFSAERPKGSFSTLEIQRTEQGDSAMYLCASSQGRLAGARGTDTQYFGPGTRLTVL.

This clone was found a few times. This sequence joins TRBV6-5 and TRBJ1-2; 9 bases are a match to TRBD1. Looked up from germline, CDR1 is MNHEY and CDR2 is SVGAGI. The CDR3 runs 15 residues. The J segment lost 6 bases and the V segment lost 6 bases, leaving 11 bases of the junction unmatched. The CDR3 reads CASRRAPGQGHGYTF. In DNA form, the CDR3 reads TGTGCCAGCAGACGGGCACCGGGACAGGGTCATGGCTACACCTTC.

This rearrangement joins TRBV7-9 to TRBJ1-1; D unclear. CDR1 and CDR2 (germline): SEHNR, FQNEAQ (reference sequence). The V end was cut by 5 bases, the J end by 1 base, with 11 bases between. CDR3 length equals 14 residues. As DNA, the CDR3 is TGTGCCAGCAGCCCCAACTTTCGGAACACTGAAGCTTTCTTT. This codes for CASSPNFRNTEAFF.

The chain has TRBV7-9 and TRBJ1-2, with 9 positions matching TRBD1. Germline assignment: CDR1 SEHNR and CDR2 FQNEAQ (reference sequence). The V segment lost 5 bases and the J segment 4 bases; nucleotides outside the gene matches: 8. The CDR3 loop spans 15 amino acids. CDR3 nucleotides: TGTGCCAGCAGCGACGGGACAGGGAGGGGCTATGGCTACACCTTC. Translation: CASSDGTGRGYGYTF.

The chain uses TRBV19 and TRBJ1-5; D remains ambiguous. The ends were cut back, 0 bases at V and 2 bases at J, with 17 bases in the middle. The CDR3 spans 18 residues. Germline V lookup: CDR1 LNHDA, CDR2 SQIVND (reference sequence). The CDR3 loop reads CASSIDRTVAMGNQPQHF. CDR3 DNA: TGTGCCAGTAGTATAGATCGTACGGTAGCAATGGGCAATCAGCCCCAGCATTTT.

The V gene is TRBV2, the J gene TRBJ2-2, with D possibly matching TRBD1 (5 bases). CDR3 length: 15 amino acids. Trimming removed 1 base at V and 6 bases at J, with 12 bases between. From germline, CDR1 is SNHLY and CDR2 FYNNEI. The CDR3 DNA reads as TGTGCCAGCAGTGAAGGGGCCAGGGTGGCCGGGGAGCTGTTTTTT. Its translation: CASSEGARVAGELFF.

The chain employs TRBV25-1 and TRBJ2-5, with a possible D match to TRBD1 (5 bases). V was cut by 4 bases and J by 5 bases, with 17 bases left in between. The CDR3 is made up of 15 amino acids. CDR1 and CDR2 (germline): MGHDK, SYGVNS. The CDR3 DNA reads TGTGCCAGCAGTGTCGCAGGGCAAAGTAGGGAGACCCAGTACTTC. Protein: CASSVAGQSRETQYF.

The rearrangement joins TRBV7-9 to TRBJ1-1; possibly TRBD1 for D (5 bases). V lost 6 bases, J lost 1 base, and 9 bases lay in between. Germline V gives CDR1 SEHNR, CDR2 FQNEAQ (reference sequence). The CDR3 has 13 residues. The CDR3 here is CASSLTGNTEAFF. The CDR3 nucleotides read TGTGCCAGCAGTTTAACAGGGAACACTGAAGCTTTCTTT.

This clone was counted once. V gene TRBV29-1 combines with J gene TRBJ1-5, with a possible D match to TRBD1 (5 bases). Trimming pared 7 bases from V and 11 bases from J, leaving 18 bases between. The CDR3 has 12 amino acids. Germline V gene sequence: CDR1 SQVTM, CDR2 ANQGSEA. CDR3 in amino acids: CSATSGDRAQHF. The CDR3 region has the DNA TGCAGCGCCACCTCGGGGGACCGGGCCCAGCATTTT.

The genes are TRBV27 and TRBJ1-6; the D is unclear. Germline CDR1 MNHEY, CDR2 SMNVEV (reference sequence). The CDR3 spans 14 residues. The V gene lost 5 bases and the J gene lost 10 bases, with 15 bases spanning the gap. The CDR3, as DNA: TGTGCCAGCAGTCCCATGGGCCCCAACTCACCCCTCCACTTT. Its protein is CASSPMGPNSPLHF.

The chain has TRBV5-1 and TRBJ2-7, with 7 bases that match TRBD2. V shed 0 bases and J 7 bases; nucleotides not matched to a gene: 7. Germline V gene data show CDR1 as SGHRS and CDR2 as YFSETQ. This CDR3 contains 14 residues. CDR3 sequence: CASSLDFTGGEQYF. The CDR3 DNA follows: TGCGCCAGCAGCTTGGATTTTACGGGGGGAGAGCAGTACTTC.

CDR3 sequence reads: CASSLGATPEAFF. The CDR3 bases are TGTGCCAGCAGCTTGGGGGCGACGCCTGAAGCTTTCTTT. The chain employs TRBV5-5 and TRBJ1-1; D uncertain. This CDR3 is built from 13 residues. Trimming removed 0 bases at V and 6 bases at J, with 9 bases between. CDR1 is SGHKS, CDR2 YYEKEE, per germline (reference sequence).